A single sample is the source of the 8 T cell receptor beta chains below, sequenced in a study of cytomegalovirus exposure and HLA in healthy donors. The study ran its PCR with 60 Vbeta and 13 Jbeta primers. Clones were sequenced by immunoSEQ multiplex PCR, and TCRdb holds only the in-frame ones, with some missing. The repertoire holds 130,000 to 150,000 clones, with roughly three quarters as singletons. The sample was PBMCs. The receptor set was obtained from a man aged 55 to 70 in good health and CMV-seronegative.

The chain has TRBV29-1 and TRBJ1-1; possible D gene TRBD1, 6 bases. The CDR3 loop spans 13 amino acids. Germline V gene sequence: CDR1 SQVTM, CDR2 ANQGSEA. The germline V and J ends were trimmed by 3 bases and 7 bases, with 15 bases remaining between them. As DNA, the CDR3 is TGCAGCGTTGATCAACCGACAGGATTTGAAGCTTTCTTT. Its protein product is CSVDQPTGFEAFF.

The gene calls are TRBV10-3 and TRBJ1-1; the D gene is possibly TRBD1 (5 bases). V was pared by 11 bases and J by 0 bases, with 13 bases between. Germline V gene lookup returns CDR1 ENHRY and CDR2 SYGVKD. The CDR3 sequence is 13 residues long. The CDR3 protein is CASSGPMNTEAFF. The CDR3 nucleotides read TGTGCCTCGTCAGGGCCTATGAACACTGAAGCTTTCTTT.

The J gene is TRBJ2-1, the V gene TRBV7-9; no clear D. Trimming took 2 bases from V and 6 from J, leaving 5 bases between them. This CDR3 region has 12 residues. CDR1 is SEHNR, CDR2 FQNEAQ, per germline (reference sequence). The CDR3 sequence: CASSLSVNEQFF. CDR3 DNA sequence: TGTGCCAGCAGCTTATCCGTCAATGAGCAGTTCTTC.

The chain has TRBV28 and TRBJ2-7, with 8 bases fitting TRBD2. Germline lookup yields CDR1 MDHEN and CDR2 SYDVKM. V dropped 5 bases and J dropped 4; count of bases not matched to a gene: 4. This CDR3 is built from 13 residues. DNA for the CDR3: TGTGCCAGCAGTCAGCCTAGCGGGTACGAGCAGTACTTC. This encodes CASSQPSGYEQYF.

This clone was counted once. V gene TRBV19 combines with J gene TRBJ1-1, with 7 bases fitting TRBD1. With 7 bases clipped from V and 0 bases from J, the junction kept 5 bases outside the gene matches. From germline, CDR1 is LNHDA and CDR2 SQIVND (reference sequence). The CDR3 covers 14 residues. Here the CDR3 reads CASTRTGLNTEAFF. For the CDR3, the DNA is TGTGCCAGTACCCGGACAGGACTGAACACTGAAGCTTTCTTT.

The chain uses TRBV21-1 and TRBJ2-7; the tabulated D call, TRBD1, remains unverified against the DNA. TRBV21-1 is marked as a pseudogene. The CDR3 totals 17 residues. The CDR3 DNA is TGTGCCAGCAGCAAAAAAACGTGGGCCAAAAGCTCCTACGAGCAGTACTTC. It codes for CASSKKTWAKSSYEQYF.

This clone was seen a handful of times. V gene TRBV19 combines with J gene TRBJ2-1; TRBD2 is a possible D gene (6 bases). V was clipped by 4 bases and J by 12 bases, with 16 bases between them. Germline CDR1 LNHDA, CDR2 SQIVND (reference sequence). This CDR3 contains 13 residues. CDR3 region: CASSTTRSEVQFF. The CDR3 DNA follows: TGTGCCAGTAGTACGACTAGATCTGAAGTGCAGTTCTTC.

The V call is TRBV7-9, the J call TRBJ2-7, with D possibly matching TRBD2 (6 bases). The germline CDR1 and CDR2 sequences are SEHNR and FQNEAQ (reference sequence). V gave up 5 bases and J gave up 2 bases, with 13 bases separating them. This CDR3 is built from 14 residues. In DNA form, the CDR3 reads TGTGCCAGCAGCCCGGAGGGAAACGCCTACGAGCAGTACTTC. Translating it yields CASSPEGNAYEQYF.